This T cell receptor beta chain was identified during a study of shared clonotypes between healthy human individuals. In this sample, this clone turned up a few times. V was cut by 5 bases and J by 1 base, with 15 bases left in between. The CDR3 length is 16 residues. In germline, CDR1 is KGHSH, CDR2 LQKENI. Profiling relied on immunoSEQ multiplex PCR, and the TCRdb table lists in-frame clones only, not all of them. The profile covers around 2.5 million clones, with roughly 93% appearing a single time and 0.36% taken by the ten largest. Investigators divided CD4+ cells into CD45RA+ naive and CD45RA-negative memory subsets.

This sequence joins TRBV18 and TRBJ1-5; tentatively, D is TRBD1 (5 bases). Sample: naive CD4+ T cells from PBMCs. Subset meaning: CD45RA+ positively selected. This clonotype was sampled from a man between 18 and 29 years old in good health. Some clones in this sample may be carry-over from other donors' samples. The CDR3 sequence: CASSTAGTGSNQPQHF. DNA of the CDR3: TGTGCCAGCTCAACCGCGGGGACCGGGAGCAATCAGCCCCAGCATTTT. Full variable domain (missing parts from reference TRBV18 and TRBJ1-5): NAGVMQNPRHLVRRRGQEARLRCSPMKGHSHVYWYRQLPEEGLKFMVYLQKENIIDESGMPKERFSAEFPKEGPSILRIQQVVRGDSAAYFCASSTAGTGSNQPQHFGDGTRLSIL.